The clone carrying this TCR beta chain turned up a few times. The sample belongs to a study of identical twins. V was pared by 3 bases and J by 0 bases, with 12 bases between. This CDR3 has 17 amino acids. Germline V gives CDR1 MDHEN, CDR2 SYDVKM. TCRdb reanalysed the 5' RACE reads using MiXCR and keeps one entry per CDR3 protein. The table records 450,000 or so distinct CDR3 sequences, over 11% of them present only once. A further study also used this sample, focusing on yellow fever vaccine responses in identical twins.

The sample taken for sequencing was CD4+ T cells sorted from blood. V and J are TRBV28 and TRBJ2-6; tentatively, D is TRBD1 (6 bases). The receptor was derived from a woman aged 18-35 years in good health. The chain's CDR3 is CASSFDRLISGANVLTF. The CDR3 nucleotides are TGTGCCAGCAGTTTCGACAGGCTGATCTCTGGGGCCAACGTCCTGACTTTC.